Below are 23 T cell receptor beta chains sequenced from a single sample in a study of shared clonotypes between healthy human individuals. Data came from immunoSEQ multiplex PCR; TCRdb stores just in-frame clones and leaves some out. The data show around 1.1 million clones, roughly 74% seen once. The sample comprised memory CD4+ T cells from PBMCs. Subset reported: CD45RA-negative fraction. These receptors were taken from a young man in good health. Some clones in this sample may be carry-over from other donors' samples.

This clone was observed once. The V and J genes are TRBV6-5 and TRBJ1-1; a weak D match, TRBD1 (5 bases). The CDR3 length is 14 residues. Trimming took 5 bases from V and 7 from J, leaving 17 bases between them. Looked up from germline, CDR1 is MNHEY and CDR2 is SVGAGI. The CDR3 reads CASSPPRGVGEAFF. CDR3 nucleotide sequence: TGTGCCAGCAGTCCCCCGAGAGGGGTTGGTGAAGCTTTCTTT.

This clone was seen only once. The chain carries TRBV29-1 and TRBJ1-3; D is uncertain. CDR3 length equals 12 residues. V lost 4 bases and J lost 6, with 10 bases in between. Germline values: CDR1 SQVTM, CDR2 ANQGSEA. As DNA, the CDR3 is TGCAGCGTTGGGCAAACGGCAAACACCATATATTTT. Translated, it gives CSVGQTANTIYF.

The rearrangement uses TRBV10-3 and TRBJ2-5; no clear D. The V end was cut by 4 bases, the J end by 4 bases, with 10 bases between. The germline V gene has CDR1 ENHRY and CDR2 SYGVKD. The CDR3 sequence is 13 residues long. CDR3 DNA: TGTGCCATCAGTGGGGCAGGCACAGAGACCCAGTACTTC. Its protein product is CAISGAGTETQYF.

The rearrangement uses TRBV15 and TRBJ2-6, with 8 positions matching TRBD1. Germline V CDR1 and CDR2: LNHNV, YYDKDF (reference sequence). The CDR3 has 19 amino acids. J was trimmed by 4 bases and V by 0 bases; bases with no gene match: 11. CDR3 protein: CATSRDLRQGAAGANVLTF. The CDR3 DNA reads as TGTGCCACCAGCAGAGATCTCAGGCAGGGGGCAGCGGGGGCCAACGTCCTGACTTTC.

This clone came up once. The chain uses TRBV28 and TRBJ2-7; possibly TRBD1 or TRBD2 for D (5 bases each). Trimming took 6 bases from V and 4 from J, leaving 16 bases between them. The CDR3 has 14 amino acids. CDR1 is MDHEN and CDR2 is SYDVKM in the germline V gene. CDR3 sequence: CASRPQGRTYEQYF. The CDR3 region has the DNA TGTGCCAGCAGACCCCAGGGACGCACATACGAGCAGTACTTC.

The sample holds a few counts of this clone. V is TRBV4-1 and J is TRBJ1-2, with 7 bases aligning to TRBD1. Germline loops: CDR1 MGHRA, CDR2 YSYEKL. This CDR3 spans 15 amino acids. Losses at the gene ends were 4 bases for V and 5 bases for J; bases not matched to a gene: 10. In nucleotides, the CDR3 is TGCGCCAGCAGCCGCCAAGGGACAGACTTATATGGCTACACCTTC. It is translated as CASSRQGTDLYGYTF.

The chain links TRBV5-1 to TRBJ1-1; the match to TRBD1 covers 7 bases. Trimming cost V 1 base and J 4 bases; bases outside gene matches: 13. This CDR3 region has 17 residues. Germline V gene data show CDR1 as SGHRS and CDR2 as YFSETQ. Here the CDR3 reads CASSLYLYDRVPTEAFF. In nucleotides, the CDR3 is TGCGCCAGCAGCTTGTATCTCTATGACAGGGTACCCACTGAAGCTTTCTTT.

This chain joins TRBV6-5 and TRBJ1-3; D unclear. V was cut by 7 bases and J by 0 bases, with 13 bases left in between. Germline lookup yields CDR1 MNHEY and CDR2 SVGAGI. The CDR3 extends over 15 amino acids. The CDR3 DNA is TGTGCCAGCACACGGACGCCTAACTCTGGAAACACCATATATTTT. Translated, it gives CASTRTPNSGNTIYF.

This chain joins TRBV2 and TRBJ2-1; D ambiguous. V was cut by 7 bases and J by 9 bases, with 13 bases left in between. The germline CDR1 and CDR2 sequences are SNHLY and FYNNEI. This CDR3 spans 12 amino acids. This chain's CDR3 is CASMYALGEQFF. The CDR3 DNA sequence: TGTGCCAGCATGTATGCATTGGGTGAGCAGTTCTTC.

This clone turned up a few times. The gene calls are TRBV10-3 and TRBJ2-1; TRBD2 matches 11 bases. V was pared by 4 bases and J by 5 bases, with 7 bases of the junction left unmatched. The CDR3 spans 16 residues. Germline-derived CDR1 and CDR2 are ENHRY and SYGVKD. The chain's CDR3 is CAISGTSGSRHNEQFF. DNA for the CDR3: TGTGCCATCAGTGGGACTAGCGGGTCGAGACACAATGAGCAGTTCTTC.

The V and J genes are TRBV29-1 and TRBJ2-3; 7 nucleotides line up with TRBD2. The V and J ends lost 6 bases and 1 base, in that order; junction bases with no gene match: 7. Germline V gene sequence: CDR1 SQVTM, CDR2 ANQGSEA. The CDR3 extends over 14 amino acids. The CDR3 nucleotides are TGCAGCGTCGGGGGAGGGCATGGCACAGATACGCAGTATTTT. Residues: CSVGGGHGTDTQYF.

The DNA of the CDR3 is TGTGCCAGCAGATACAGGGATCTTTCCACAGATACGCAGTATTTT. Translation gives CASRYRDLSTDTQYF. V gene TRBV28 combines with J gene TRBJ2-3, with a tentative D call TRBD1 (6 bases). The germline V gene encodes CDR1 MDHEN and CDR2 SYDVKM. Trimming cost V 6 bases and J 2 bases, with 15 bases left between them. The CDR3 is 15 residues long.

The chain joins TRBV9 to TRBJ1-3; maybe TRBD1 (5 bases). This CDR3 contains 15 residues. Germline CDR1 SGDLS, CDR2 YYNGEE. V dropped 4 bases and J dropped 4 bases, with 15 bases sitting between them. The CDR3 sequence is CASSLSPQGGNTIYF. The CDR3 nucleotides are TGTGCCAGCAGCCTATCCCCCCAGGGAGGAAACACCATATATTTT. Based on the CDR3 plus reference TRBV9 and TRBJ1-3, the full variable domain is DSGVTQTPKHLITATGQRVTLRCSPRSGDLSVYWYQQSLDQGLQFLIQYYNGEERAKGNILERFSAQQFPDLHSELNLSSLELGDSALYFCASSLSPQGGNTIYFGEGSWLTVV.

This clone was counted a single time. The rearrangement uses TRBV9 and TRBJ2-5; 10 positions agree with TRBD2. The length of the CDR3 is 15 residues. The V gene end was trimmed by 4 bases and the J gene end by 6 bases; junction bases not matched to a gene: 9. Germline lookup yields CDR1 SGDLS and CDR2 YYNGEE. CDR3 coding DNA: TGTGCCAGCAGCCGGGAAGGGACTAGCGCGCAGACCCAGTACTTC. Protein product: CASSREGTSAQTQYF. The full variable domain, with the rest looked up from reference TRBV9 and TRBJ2-5, is DSGVTQTPKHLITATGQRVTLRCSPRSGDLSVYWYQQSLDQGLQFLIQYYNGEERAKGNILERFSAQQFPDLHSELNLSSLELGDSALYFCASSREGTSAQTQYFGPGTRLLVL.

This clone is a singleton in its sample. The chain carries TRBV28 and TRBJ1-3; maybe TRBD1 (5 bases). There are 14 residues in the CDR3. Germline loops: CDR1 MDHEN, CDR2 SYDVKM. The V end was cut by 7 bases, the J end by 1 base, with 11 bases between. CDR3 DNA: TGTGCCAGCATTGGGGCGGGGTCTGGAAACACCATATATTTT. Its protein is CASIGAGSGNTIYF. Together with reference TRBV28 and TRBJ1-3, the CDR3 gives the full variable domain: DVKVTQSSRYLVKRTGEKVFLECVQDMDHENMFWYRQDPGLGLRLIYFSYDVKMKEKGDIPEGYSVSREKKERFSLILESASTNQTSMYLCASIGAGSGNTIYFGEGSWLTVV.

The V gene is TRBV28, the J gene TRBJ1-1; the match to TRBD1 covers 8 bases. The CDR3 has 12 residues. Germline V gene data show CDR1 as MDHEN and CDR2 as SYDVKM. The V and J ends lost 7 bases and 5 bases, in that order; junction bases with no gene match: 3. This CDR3 is CASITGGTEAFF. The CDR3 DNA reads TGTGCCAGCATAACAGGGGGAACTGAAGCTTTCTTT.

The CDR3 region is CASSSRDREFF. The CDR3 nucleotides read TGTGCCAGCAGCTCGCGAGACAGGGAATTCTTC. The rearrangement uses TRBV7-9 and TRBJ2-1, with TRBD1 matching over 7 bases. CDR3 length equals 11 residues. Germline V lookup: CDR1 SEHNR, CDR2 FQNEAQ (reference sequence). J lost 16 bases, V lost 4 bases, and 7 bases had no gene match.

This clone has just one count. CDR3: CAISGGTAKSGNTIYF. In nucleotides, the CDR3 is TGTGCCATCAGTGGGGGGACAGCGAAATCTGGAAACACCATATATTTT. The V gene is TRBV10-3, the J gene TRBJ1-3, with 7 bases aligning to TRBD1. The length of the CDR3 is 16 residues. Germline CDR1 and CDR2: ENHRY and SYGVKD. The V gene end was trimmed by 4 bases and the J gene end by 1 base; junction bases not matched to a gene: 7.

V usage is TRBV19 and J usage is TRBJ1-4; D may be TRBD1 (6 bases). The ends were cut back, 8 bases at V and 7 bases at J, with 23 bases in the middle. Germline CDR1 reads LNHDA; CDR2 reads SQIVND (reference sequence). The CDR3 is 16 amino acids. The CDR3 bases are TGTGCCAGTGGACGGACAGATGCGCAGGGTAGTGAAAAACTGTTTTTT. Amino acids: CASGRTDAQGSEKLFF.

The gene calls are TRBV7-2 and TRBJ1-2; D is perhaps TRBD1 (6 bases). The V and J ends lost 5 bases and 6 bases respectively, with 22 bases between them. The germline V gene has CDR1 SGHTA and CDR2 FQGNSA. This CDR3 region has 16 residues. The CDR3, as DNA: TGTGCCAGCAGCCCCTACAGGGTGGGGGTAGTAAATGGCTACACCTTC. The encoded protein is CASSPYRVGVVNGYTF.

Concerning this clone: This could be a read error, since a much larger clone is one nucleotide away. The gene calls are TRBV2 and TRBJ1-2; D not certain. The CDR3 totals 12 residues. V lost 1 base to trimming and J lost 8 bases, with 8 bases between them. Germline CDR1 reads SNHLY; CDR2 reads FYNNEI. The CDR3 bases are TGTGCCAGCAGTGAAGGGGGATGGGGCTACACCTTC. Translation gives CASSEGGWGYTF.

Notes on this clone: Other DNA sequences in the same sample also yield this CDR3. The V call is TRBV9, the J call TRBJ2-5; tentatively, D is TRBD2 (5 bases). The CDR3 covers 14 residues. Germline V gives CDR1 SGDLS, CDR2 YYNGEE. Trimming left V 0 bases short and J 2 bases short, with 8 bases between. This CDR3 is CASSVGRGQETQYF. As DNA, the CDR3 is TGTGCCAGCAGCGTAGGAAGAGGGCAAGAGACCCAGTACTTC.

This rearrangement joins TRBV6-1 to TRBJ1-2; no reliable D call. The CDR3 covers 14 residues. Trimming pared 3 bases from V and 1 base from J, leaving 9 bases between. Germline V gene sequence: CDR1 MNHNS, CDR2 SASEGT. CDR3 nucleotides: TGTGCCAGCAGTGAGCGGCACCTTAACTATGGCTACACCTTC. This codes for CASSERHLNYGYTF.